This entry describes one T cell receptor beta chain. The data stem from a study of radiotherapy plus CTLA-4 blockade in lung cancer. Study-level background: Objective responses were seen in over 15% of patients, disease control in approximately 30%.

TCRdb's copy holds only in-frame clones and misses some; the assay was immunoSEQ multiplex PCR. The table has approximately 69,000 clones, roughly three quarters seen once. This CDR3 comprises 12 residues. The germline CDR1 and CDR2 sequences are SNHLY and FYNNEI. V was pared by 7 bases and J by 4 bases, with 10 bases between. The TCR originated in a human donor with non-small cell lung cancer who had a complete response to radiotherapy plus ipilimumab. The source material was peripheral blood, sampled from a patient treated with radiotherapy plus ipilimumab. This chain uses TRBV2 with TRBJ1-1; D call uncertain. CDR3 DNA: TGTGCCAGCAAGTCCGGGCGCACTGAAGCTTTCTTT. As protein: CASKSGRTEAFF.